This T cell receptor beta chain is from a study of quantifying T cell responses using KT2 cells. About the study: cDNA was made from DNase-treated RNA using alpha and beta constant primers. Study results and limitations: Very high KT2 spike-in numbers caused saturation in KT2 sequence detection.

An oligo carrying a UMI was ligated to the cDNA 3' end. First-round PCR used four to five cycles and beta primers RC1.1 and RC1.2 covering TRBC1 and TRBC2. Each CDR3 protein gets one entry after TCRdb re-called the UMI-ligation and nested PCR reads with MiXCR. The repertoire holds tens of thousands of distinct CDR3 sequences, with 10% to 15% as singletons. KT2 cells were mixed with fixed PBMC numbers at varying ratios. This clonotype was counted between two and nine times. Its cognate antigen is unknown. In germline, CDR1 is MNHEY, CDR2 SVGAGI. The ends were cut back, 0 bases at V and 8 bases at J, with 13 bases in the middle. The CDR3 is made up of 14 amino acids.

Sequencing was performed on PBMCs spiked with cells of the T cell clone KT2. The J gene is TRBJ1-2, the V gene TRBV6-5; D unresolved. The receptor was isolated from a human donor. The CDR3 DNA reads as TGTGCCAGCAGTTACTCGCGCACGGCAGAAGGCTACACCTTC. Translating gives CASSYSRTAEGYTF.